The subject of this entry is one TCR beta chain. Its matching antigen is unknown. V dropped 3 bases and J dropped 4; count of bases not matched to a gene: 8. The CDR3 covers 16 residues. CDR1 is LGHDT, CDR2 YNNKEL, per germline (reference sequence). The data belong to a study of blood T cells in healthy people across ages. In terms of origin and age, donors were healthy Caucasian individuals from Russia aged roughly 6 to 95. General study points: Estimates of total diversity, which came from one million sequenced T cells, were considered to be underestimates.

Primed by a sample-barcoded 5' primer and a J-beta primer mix, a second PCR proceeded for roughly 7 to 11 cycles. A single record per CDR3 protein comes from TCRdb applying MiXCR to the 5' RACE reads. The data hold about 780,000 distinct CDR3 sequences, with about 46% observed a single time. The sample consisted of blood. This TCR came from a man aged 80 or over in good health. The chain joins TRBV3-1 to TRBJ2-1, with 8 nucleotides matching TRBD1. In nucleotides, the CDR3 is TGTGCCAGCAGCCACCGTGACAGGGGACCTTACAATGAGCAGTTCTTC. Translated, it gives CASSHRDRGPYNEQFF.